The 7 T cell receptor beta chains below all came from one sample that was sequenced in a study of OX40 agonist ivuxolimab in advanced cancers. Profiling relied on immunoSEQ multiplex PCR, and the TCRdb table lists in-frame clones only, not all of them. The sample shows 75,000 to 80,000 clones, approximately 86% of them seen only once. This material consisted of CD4+ or CD8+ T cells sorted from blood, taken in a trial of the OX40 agonist ivuxolimab. These receptors originate from an adult with an advanced solid tumor such as melanoma, head and neck, liver or kidney cancer.

The rearrangement uses TRBV12-5 and TRBJ2-5, with 10 nucleotides matching TRBD2. CDR3 size: 14 residues. The germline gives CDR1 LGHNT, CDR2 FRNRAP. With V trimmed by 4 bases and J by 4 bases, 3 bases remained unmatched. CDR3 nucleotides: TGTGCTAGTGGTTCTAGCGGGGGCTCAGAGACCCAGTACTTC. Its protein product is CASGSSGGSETQYF.

The V gene is TRBV6-1, the J gene TRBJ2-1; 13 bases line up with TRBD2. V was pared by 6 bases and J by 9 bases, with 8 bases of the junction left unmatched. CDR3 size: 15 residues. Germline-derived CDR1 and CDR2 are MNHNS and SASEGT. CDR3 bases: TGTGCCAGCAGGTTTACTAGCGGGGGGGCAATTGAGCAGTTCTTC. The encoded protein is CASRFTSGGAIEQFF.

The J gene is TRBJ1-3, the V gene TRBV9, with D possibly being TRBD1 (5 bases). Trimming pared 1 base from V and 0 bases from J, leaving 11 bases between. Germline V gives CDR1 SGDLS, CDR2 YYNGEE. This CDR3 comprises 16 residues. The CDR3 loop reads CASSVQGAHSGNTIYF. The CDR3 DNA follows: TGTGCCAGCAGCGTACAGGGAGCCCACTCTGGAAACACCATATATTTT.

The V gene is TRBV5-6, the J gene TRBJ1-2; D is possibly TRBD1 (5 bases). The germline CDR1 and CDR2 sequences are SGHDT and YYEEEE. Trimming cost V 0 bases and J 4 bases, with 10 bases left between them. The CDR3 is 14 residues long. The CDR3 DNA follows: TGTGCCAGCAGCTTGGTGGCGGGGACCTATGGCTACACCTTC. Amino acids: CASSLVAGTYGYTF.

The chain couples TRBV5-4 to TRBJ1-6; D possibly corresponds to TRBD1 (5 bases). Germline V gene lookup returns CDR1 SGHNT and CDR2 YYREEE (reference sequence). This CDR3 comprises 14 residues. The germline V and J ends were trimmed by 0 bases and 10 bases, with 11 bases remaining between them. CDR3 sequence: CASSLGGGKSPLHF. In DNA, the CDR3 is TGTGCCAGCAGCTTGGGCGGGGGGAAATCACCCCTCCACTTT.

V usage is TRBV6-5 and J usage is TRBJ1-1; 8 positions agree with TRBD1. The CDR3 runs to 14 residues. CDR1 is MNHEY, CDR2 SVGAGI, per germline. V lost 6 bases to trimming and J lost 5 bases; unmatched junction nucleotides: 8. The CDR3 DNA is TGTGCCAGCAGATTGGACAGGGACGGGACTGAAGCTTTCTTT. It specifies CASRLDRDGTEAFF.

The chain recombines TRBV5-6 with TRBJ2-1; D unresolved. The germline CDR1 and CDR2 sequences are SGHDT and YYEEEE. The germline V and J ends were trimmed by 0 bases and 3 bases, with 16 bases remaining between them. CDR3 length equals 17 residues. CDR3 amino acids: CASSLEVLAQGYNEQFF. CDR3 bases: TGTGCCAGCAGCTTGGAAGTCTTGGCTCAAGGCTACAATGAGCAGTTCTTC.